This T cell receptor (beta chain) emerged from a study of OX40 agonist ivuxolimab in advanced cancers. About the study: Every 2 weeks, patients got intravenous ivuxolimab at one of six dose levels (0.01-10 mg/kg).

Overall study findings and caveats: Both blood CD4+ and CD8+ T cells showed clonal growth by week 6 at 0.1 to 3.0 mg/kg.

Comment on this clone: Its antigen is currently unknown.

Sequenced by immunoSEQ multiplex PCR; TCRdb stores in-frame clones only, minus some. The sample lists roughly 60,000 clones; over 80% were seen once. The TCR was taken from an adult with an advanced solid tumor such as melanoma, head and neck, liver or kidney cancer. The input for sequencing was CD4+ or CD8+ T cells sorted from blood, taken in a trial of the OX40 agonist ivuxolimab.

CDR3 protein: CASWRGSGANVLTF. The DNA for the CDR3 is TGTGCCAGCTGGCGGGGAAGTGGGGCCAACGTCCTGACTTTC. This sequence joins TRBV19 and TRBJ2-6; D perhaps matches TRBD2 (6 bases). The germline V gene has CDR1 LNHDA and CDR2 SQIVND (reference sequence). CDR3 length: 14 amino acids. Deletions cut 9 bases from V and 3 bases from J, with 12 bases between.